This T cell receptor (beta chain) emerged from a study of blood T cell repertoires in COVID-19. Germline V gene data show CDR1 as MGHRA and CDR2 as YSYEKL. V lost 0 bases, J lost 13 bases, and 13 bases lay in between. This CDR3 comprises 14 residues. Clones were sequenced by immunoSEQ multiplex PCR, and TCRdb holds only the in-frame ones, with some missing. This table has more than 300,000 clones, around 87% appearing once. This chain connects TRBV4-1 to TRBJ1-6, with D uncertain. The clonotype comes from a woman younger than 45 with COVID-19, enrolled during active disease. Sequencing was carried out using peripheral blood. This CDR3 reads CASSQEEGLWPLHF. The DNA of the CDR3 is TGCGCCAGCAGCCAAGAGGAAGGACTCTGGCCCCTCCACTTT.